The text below deals with one T cell receptor (beta chain). The antigen is undetermined. This sample is part of a study of T cells after yellow fever vaccination. Regarding the study as a whole: Abundant bulk-population clonotypes could contaminate the FACS-sorted repertoires. Primary-vaccination clones mostly resurfaced post-booster (around 95% CD4, around 88% CD8).

Germline trimming cut 6 bases from V and 5 bases from J; bases unmatched to any gene: 7. Looked up from germline, CDR1 is SGHTA and CDR2 is FQGNSA. The CDR3 has 14 residues. A universal primer site and UMIs were added as TCR cDNA was made by 5'RACE template switching. From the 5' RACE reads, TCRdb called clonotypes with MiXCR, one entry per CDR3 protein. Of about 300,000 distinct CDR3 sequences listed, roughly 8.7% are singletons. V usage is TRBV7-2 and J usage is TRBJ1-2; 9 nucleotides align to TRBD1. The sequencing used CD4+ T cells sorted from PBMCs, collected 5 days after the yellow fever booster vaccination. The source of this sequence is a man aged 18 to 29 who received the YFV17D yellow fever vaccine. CDR3 sequence reads: CASSRDRALYGYTF. CDR3 nucleotides: TGTGCCAGCAGTCGGGACAGGGCCCTTTATGGCTACACCTTC.